Detailed here is one TCR beta chain. As yet, its antigen is unknown. Germline V CDR1 and CDR2: SGDLS, YYNGEE. The CDR3 sequence is 13 residues long. The junction had 4 bases not matched to a gene; V was cut back by 3 bases and J by 7 bases. These data come from a study of T cell responses to AZD1222 COVID-19 vaccine. The study's findings and limits: Spike was spanned by vaccine-associated CD4 TCRs, with dominance at 160-218 and 743-854. Spike-specific TCR breadth rose after two AZD1222 doses, and depth rose as well.

The table came from immunoSEQ multiplex PCR; TCRdb's copy has only in-frame clones and leaves some out. The data contain 120,000 or so clones, more than 65% of them singletons. The material sequenced was peripheral blood, taken 28 days after the second AZD1222 dose. The clonotype was recovered from an adult who received the AZD1222 COVID-19 vaccine. V and J are TRBV9 and TRBJ1-5; 7 bases line up with TRBD1. CDR3 sequence reads: CASSAQGFQPQHF. The CDR3 DNA reads as TGTGCCAGCAGCGCACAGGGGTTCCAGCCCCAGCATTTT. Full variable domain (outside the CDR3, taken from reference TRBV9 and TRBJ1-5): DSGVTQTPKHLITATGQRVTLRCSPRSGDLSVYWYQQSLDQGLQFLIQYYNGEERAKGNILERFSAQQFPDLHSELNLSSLELGDSALYFCASSAQGFQPQHFGDGTRLSIL.